These 5 T cell receptor beta chains came from one sample sequenced in a study of T cell clonality in common variable immunodeficiency. Clones were read by immunoSEQ multiplex PCR, and TCRdb kept only the in-frame ones, dropping some. The data list about 33,000 clones, none observed once; about 4.5% falls to the top ten. The sample was peripheral blood mononuclear cells. The receptors stem from a person between 18 and 75 years old in good health.

This clone appeared many times. The read terminates 3 residues ahead of where the CDR3 ends, so the germline J gene completes it. The chain couples TRBV12-3 or TRBV12-4 to TRBJ2-7; 9 positions agree with TRBD1. The CDR3 is 14 residues long. V shed 5 bases, J shed 3 bases, and the junction held 5 bases outside the gene matches. This chain's CDR3 is CASSPGDRDYEQYF. CDR3 bases read: TGTGCCAGCAGTCCTGGGGACAGGGACTACGAG.

This clone was seen repeatedly, ten times or more. With the read ending 3 residues before the CDR3 end, the germline J gene is used to fill in that end. The V and J genes are TRBV7-9 and TRBJ2-3; 7 bases agree with TRBD2. CDR3 length: 15 residues. Looked up from germline, CDR1 is SEHNR and CDR2 is FQNEAQ (reference sequence). Trimming at V came to 5 bases and at J to 4 bases, leaving 9 bases not matched to a gene. The CDR3 protein is CASSPQLARADTQYF. Incomplete CDR3 DNA: TGTGCCAGCAGCCCCCAACTAGCGAGGGCAGATACG.

There are many counts of this clone. From the germline J gene comes the end of the CDR3, since the read stops 3 residues before it. This rearrangement joins TRBV2 to TRBJ2-1, with 14 bases fitting TRBD2. This CDR3 contains 18 residues. Trimming removed 5 bases from V and 9 bases from J; junction bases left unmatched: 15. Germline V CDR1 and CDR2: SNHLY, FYNNEI. CDR3 DNA, as far as it was read: TGTGCCAGCAGTCACCTAGAGGGGACTAGCGGGAGTAGTAGTGAG. Its protein is CASSHLEGTSGSSSE. The CDR3 in full is CASSHLEGTSGSSSEQFF.

This clone has at least ten counts. The CDR3 end falls 3 residues outside the read, so it is completed with the germline J gene. The rearrangement links TRBV19 to TRBJ1-1, with 8 nucleotides matching TRBD1. Germline CDR1 is LNHDA and CDR2 is SQIVND (reference sequence). The CDR3 is 12 amino acids. The CDR3 DNA, read in part, is TGTGCCAGTAGTCCGCAGGGGGCGTGG. Its protein product is CASSPQGAW. The entire CDR3 sequence reads CASSPQGAWAFF.

This clone has a count of ten or more. Read sequence stops 3 residues before the CDR3 end, and the germline J gene provides the missing end. The rearrangement joins TRBV19 to TRBJ1-6, with 7 bases aligning to TRBD1. This CDR3 is 15 amino acids long. The V gene's germline CDR1 is LNHDA and CDR2 SQIVND (reference sequence). The J segment lost 5 bases and the V segment lost 7 bases, leaving 8 bases of the junction unmatched. Partial CDR3 DNA: TGTGCCAGTAAACTCGGGCAGGGGGATAATTCACCC. Translation gives CASKLGQGDNSP. The entire CDR3 sequence reads CASKLGQGDNSPLHF.